This TCR beta chain is drawn from a study of low-dose radiotherapy and immunotherapy resistance in tumors. Overall study context: Patients were treated with intravenous nivolumab at 240 mg every two weeks and were also dosed with ipilimumab at 1 mg/kg every six weeks.

This clonotype occurred a few times. Primers used for first-strand cDNA, a TRAV- and TRBV-specific set, covered both alpha and beta chains. The TCRs were subjected to amplification over approximately 20 PCR cycles employing a constant-region primer in conjunction with a V-primer adapter. TCRdb used MiXCR to reprocess the reads, holding one entry per CDR3 protein. Of approximately 90,000 distinct CDR3 sequences in the sample, 18% are singletons; the top ten hold 2.8%. V gave up 4 bases and J gave up 0 bases, with 9 bases separating them. This CDR3 region has 14 residues. Time point: before trial treatment. Donors received nivolumab, ipilimumab, aspirin, low-dose cyclophosphamide and low-dose radiotherapy.

This TCR was sampled from a male donor with prostate cancer. Sequences were derived from PBMCs, sampled before treatment. The chain combines TRBV23-1 with TRBJ1-1; no clear D gene. TRBV23-1 is classed as an ORF, of uncertain function. CDR3 nucleotide sequence: TGCGCCAGCAGTCCTATGACGGTGAACACTGAAGCTTTCTTT. Its protein is CASSPMTVNTEAFF.